The 2 T cell receptor beta chains listed next were all sequenced from one sample in a study of identical twins. TCRdb re-analysed the 5' RACE reads in MiXCR, keeping a single row per CDR3 protein. Found here are 500,000 to 600,000 distinct CDR3 sequences, approximately 22% of them singletons; the top ten hold around 0.9%. These same data were also listed under a study on T cells expressing NK-cell markers.

The sequenced sample was CD4+ T cells sorted from blood. The receptors come from a young woman in good health.

The rearrangement links TRBV6-2 or TRBV6-3 to TRBJ1-1; D unclear. Germline CDR1 MNHEY, CDR2 SVGEGT. CDR3 length equals 14 residues. Trimming took off 2 bases at V and 1 base at J, with 8 bases between the two ends. CDR3: CASSYLPGNTEAFF. CDR3 sequence (DNA): TGTGCCAGCAGTTACCTCCCGGGGAACACTGAAGCTTTCTTT.

Comment on this clonotype: At one of its ends the junction is not consistent with the germline gene, which may arise from a read error. The CDR3: CACSPTGNTDTQYF. The CDR3 nucleotides read TGTGCCTGCAGCCCCACCGGAAACACAGATACGCAGTATTTT. The chain carries TRBV11-2 and TRBJ2-3, with D unresolved. The CDR3 runs 14 residues. The germline CDR1 and CDR2 sequences are SGHAT and FQNNGV.